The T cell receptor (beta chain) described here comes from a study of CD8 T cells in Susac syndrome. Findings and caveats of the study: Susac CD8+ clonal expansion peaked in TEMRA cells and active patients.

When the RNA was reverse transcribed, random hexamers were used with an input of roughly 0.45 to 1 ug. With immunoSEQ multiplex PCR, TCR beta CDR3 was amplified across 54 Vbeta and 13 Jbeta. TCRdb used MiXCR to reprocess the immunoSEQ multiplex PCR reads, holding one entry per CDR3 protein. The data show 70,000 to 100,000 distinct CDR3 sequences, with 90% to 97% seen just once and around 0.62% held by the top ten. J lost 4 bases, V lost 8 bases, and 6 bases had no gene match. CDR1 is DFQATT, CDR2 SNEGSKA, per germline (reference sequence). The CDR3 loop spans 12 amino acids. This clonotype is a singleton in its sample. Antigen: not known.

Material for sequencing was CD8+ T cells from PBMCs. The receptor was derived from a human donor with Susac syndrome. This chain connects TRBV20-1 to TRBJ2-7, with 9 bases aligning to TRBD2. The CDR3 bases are TGCAGTCCATCTAGCGGGGATTACGAGCAGTACTTC. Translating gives CSPSSGDYEQYF.